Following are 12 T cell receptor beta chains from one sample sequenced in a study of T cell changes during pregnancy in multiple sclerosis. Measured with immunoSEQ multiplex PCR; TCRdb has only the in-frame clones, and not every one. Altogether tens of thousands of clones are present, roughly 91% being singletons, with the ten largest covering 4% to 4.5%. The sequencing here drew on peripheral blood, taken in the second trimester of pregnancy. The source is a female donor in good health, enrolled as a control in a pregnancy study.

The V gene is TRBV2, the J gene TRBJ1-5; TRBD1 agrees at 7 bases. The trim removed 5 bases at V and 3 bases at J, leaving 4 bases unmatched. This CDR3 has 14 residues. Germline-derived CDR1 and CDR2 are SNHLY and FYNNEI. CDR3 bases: TGTGCCAGCAGTCCGGGACAGCTCAATCAGCCCCAGCATTTT. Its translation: CASSPGQLNQPQHF.

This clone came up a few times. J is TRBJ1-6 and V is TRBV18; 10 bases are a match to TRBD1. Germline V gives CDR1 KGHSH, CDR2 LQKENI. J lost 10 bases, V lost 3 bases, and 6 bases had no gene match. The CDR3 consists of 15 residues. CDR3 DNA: TGTGCCAGCTCACCGACAGGGGGCACGGGATCACCCCTCCACTTT. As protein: CASSPTGGTGSPLHF.

The CDR3 DNA is TGTGCTAGTGGTACCGGACAGGGAAATAATGAAAAACTGTTTTTT. Translating gives CASGTGQGNNEKLFF. The chain has TRBV12-5 and TRBJ1-4; TRBD1 matches 8 bases. The CDR3 length is 15 residues. The germline gives CDR1 LGHNT, CDR2 FRNRAP. The V and J ends lost 5 bases and 4 bases, in that order; junction bases with no gene match: 6.

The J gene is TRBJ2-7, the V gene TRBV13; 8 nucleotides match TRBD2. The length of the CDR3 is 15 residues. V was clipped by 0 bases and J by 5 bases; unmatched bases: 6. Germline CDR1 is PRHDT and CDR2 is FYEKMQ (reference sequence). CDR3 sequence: CASSLGRRRGDEQYF. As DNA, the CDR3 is TGTGCCAGCAGCTTAGGCAGACGGCGGGGGGACGAGCAGTACTTC.

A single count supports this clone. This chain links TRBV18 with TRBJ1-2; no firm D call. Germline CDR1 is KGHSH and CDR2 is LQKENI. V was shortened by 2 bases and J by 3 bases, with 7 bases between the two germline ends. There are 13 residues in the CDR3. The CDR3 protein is CASSPADHYGYTF. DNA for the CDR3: TGTGCCAGCTCACCAGCAGATCACTATGGCTACACCTTC.

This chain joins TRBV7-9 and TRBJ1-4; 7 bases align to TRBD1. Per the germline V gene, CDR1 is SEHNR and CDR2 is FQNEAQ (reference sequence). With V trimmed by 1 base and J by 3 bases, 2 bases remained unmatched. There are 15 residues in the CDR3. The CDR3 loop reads CASSLGGTANEKLFF. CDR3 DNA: TGTGCCAGCAGCTTAGGAGGGACAGCTAATGAAAAACTGTTTTTT.

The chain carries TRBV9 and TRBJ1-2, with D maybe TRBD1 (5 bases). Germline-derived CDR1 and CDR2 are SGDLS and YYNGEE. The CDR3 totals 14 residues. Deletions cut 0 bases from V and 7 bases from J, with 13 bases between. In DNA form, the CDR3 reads TGTGCCAGCAGCGTAGGGGGGGAGAAGAGTGGCTACACCTTC. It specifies CASSVGGEKSGYTF. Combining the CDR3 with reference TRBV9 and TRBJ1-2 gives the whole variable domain DSGVTQTPKHLITATGQRVTLRCSPRSGDLSVYWYQQSLDQGLQFLIQYYNGEERAKGNILERFSAQQFPDLHSELNLSSLELGDSALYFCASSVGGEKSGYTFGSGTRLTVV.

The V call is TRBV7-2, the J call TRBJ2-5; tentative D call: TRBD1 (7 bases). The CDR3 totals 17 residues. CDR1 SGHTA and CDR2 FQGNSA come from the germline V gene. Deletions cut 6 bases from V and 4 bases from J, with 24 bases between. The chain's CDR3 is CASRKGGGQAMRETQYF. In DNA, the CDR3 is TGTGCCAGCAGAAAGGGGGGTGGACAGGCCATGCGAGAGACCCAGTACTTC.

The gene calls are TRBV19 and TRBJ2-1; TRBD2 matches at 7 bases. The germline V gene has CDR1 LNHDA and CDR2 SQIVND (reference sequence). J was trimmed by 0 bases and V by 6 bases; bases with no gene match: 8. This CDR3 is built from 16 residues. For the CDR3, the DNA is TGTGCCAGTAGCCCTACTAGCGAGATCTCCTACAATGAGCAGTTCTTC. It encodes CASSPTSEISYNEQFF. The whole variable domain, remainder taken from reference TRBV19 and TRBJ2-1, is DGGITQSPKYLFRKEGQNVTLSCEQNLNHDAMYWYRQDPGQGLRLIYYSQIVNDFQKGDIAEGYSVSREKKESFPLTVTSAQKNPTAFYLCASSPTSEISYNEQFFGPGTRLTVL.

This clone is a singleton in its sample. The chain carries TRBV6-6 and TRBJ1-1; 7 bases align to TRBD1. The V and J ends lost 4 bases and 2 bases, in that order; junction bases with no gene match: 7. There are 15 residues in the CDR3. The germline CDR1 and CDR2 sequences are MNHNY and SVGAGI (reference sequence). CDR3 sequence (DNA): TGTGCCAGCAGTTTGCCGGGACAGTTAAACACTGAAGCTTTCTTT. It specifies CASSLPGQLNTEAFF.

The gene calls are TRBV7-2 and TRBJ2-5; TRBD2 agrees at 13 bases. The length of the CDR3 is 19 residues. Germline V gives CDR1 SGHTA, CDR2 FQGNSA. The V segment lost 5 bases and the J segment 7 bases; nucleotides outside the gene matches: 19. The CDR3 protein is CASSPARGLAGVVAGTQYF. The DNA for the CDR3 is TGTGCCAGCAGCCCAGCCCGCGGACTAGCGGGAGTAGTGGCCGGGACCCAGTACTTC.

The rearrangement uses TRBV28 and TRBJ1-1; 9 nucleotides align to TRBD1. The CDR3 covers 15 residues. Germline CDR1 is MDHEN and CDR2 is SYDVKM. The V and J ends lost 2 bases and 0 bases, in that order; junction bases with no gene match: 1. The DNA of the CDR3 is TGTGCCAGCAGTTTAGGACAGGGGATGAACACTGAAGCTTTCTTT. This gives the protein CASSLGQGMNTEAFF.